The 21 T cell receptor beta chains listed next were all sequenced from one sample in a study of T cell changes during pregnancy in multiple sclerosis. Method: immunoSEQ multiplex PCR; TCRdb's copy keeps in-frame clones and lacks some. The data hold some 94,000 clones, with 91% observed a single time. The sample was peripheral blood, taken in the first trimester of pregnancy. Source of these receptors: a female donor in good health, enrolled as a control in a pregnancy study.

The chain links TRBV29-1 to TRBJ2-7, with D possibly being TRBD1 (5 bases). The germline V gene has CDR1 SQVTM and CDR2 ANQGSEA. V lost 1 base to trimming and J lost 2 bases, with 9 bases between them. CDR3 length equals 13 residues. CDR3 protein: CSVEVQGAYEQYF. In DNA, the CDR3 is TGCAGCGTTGAAGTCCAGGGCGCCTACGAGCAGTACTTC.

This chain joins TRBV7-9 and TRBJ2-5, with TRBD1 as a possible D gene (7 bases). The CDR3 runs 14 residues. CDR1 and CDR2 from the germline V gene are SEHNR and FQNEAQ (reference sequence). The ends were cut back, 1 base at V and 7 bases at J, with 13 bases in the middle. Here the CDR3 reads CASSLGEDRTTQYF. The CDR3 nucleotides read TGTGCCAGCAGCTTAGGGGAGGACAGGACGACCCAGTACTTC. The entire variable domain, with the rest obtained from reference TRBV7-9 and TRBJ2-5, is as follows: DTGVSQNPRHKITKRGQNVTFRCDPISEHNRLYWYRQTLGQGPEFLTYFQNEAQLEKSRLLSDRFSAERPKGSFSTLEIQRTEQGDSAMYLCASSLGEDRTTQYFGPGTRLLVL.

This sequence joins TRBV7-2 and TRBJ1-5; 7 bases are a match to TRBD1. CDR1 SGHTA and CDR2 FQGNSA come from the germline V gene. V shed 4 bases, J shed 1 base, and the junction held 16 bases outside the gene matches. This CDR3 comprises 19 residues. The CDR3 spells CASSSIQSGQTLSNQPQHF. The CDR3 DNA sequence: TGTGCCAGCAGCTCGATTCAATCGGGACAGACCTTAAGCAATCAGCCCCAGCATTTT.

This chain uses TRBV7-3 with TRBJ1-6, with TRBD1 matching over 10 bases. The junction had 9 bases not matched to a gene; V was cut back by 5 bases and J by 8 bases. The CDR3 covers 16 residues. The germline V gene has CDR1 SGHTA and CDR2 FQGTGA. DNA for the CDR3: TGTGCCAGCAGCCCCTATGGACAGGGGGACGATTCACCCCTCCACTTT. Encoded protein: CASSPYGQGDDSPLHF.

The V and J genes are TRBV10-3 and TRBJ1-5; no clear D gene. V lost 4 bases and J 2 bases, leaving 6 bases between the germline ends. From germline, CDR1 is ENHRY and CDR2 SYGVKD. The CDR3 covers 13 residues. CDR3 nucleotide sequence: TGTGCCATCAGTGCCATAGGCAATCAGCCCCAGCATTTT. This sequence encodes CAISAIGNQPQHF.

This clone was observed once. The chain has TRBV29-1 and TRBJ2-3; 7 nucleotides align to TRBD2. V was clipped by 5 bases and J by 0 bases; unmatched bases: 8. The germline V gene encodes CDR1 SQVTM and CDR2 ANQGSEA. CDR3 length: 15 residues. The CDR3: CSVLGGLGSTDTQYF. CDR3 sequence (DNA): TGCAGCGTTTTGGGGGGGTTGGGGAGCACAGATACGCAGTATTTT.

The rearrangement links TRBV5-1 to TRBJ1-1; D might be TRBD1 (5 bases). The germline gives CDR1 SGHRS, CDR2 YFSETQ. This CDR3 has 15 amino acids. Trimming took 0 bases from V and 5 from J, leaving 14 bases between them. The CDR3 nucleotides read TGCGCCAGCAGCTTGGGTGCCCCGGGGGGGACTGAAGCTTTCTTT. Protein: CASSLGAPGGTEAFF.

This chain joins TRBV7-9 and TRBJ1-5; D might be TRBD1 (6 bases). The CDR3 totals 14 residues. The V gene's germline CDR1 is SEHNR and CDR2 FQNEAQ (reference sequence). Between the trimmed V and J ends, which lost 10 bases and 0 bases, there was a span of 13 bases. CDR3 nucleotides: TGTGCCATCGAAACAGGGTATAGCAATCAGCCCCAGCATTTT. This sequence encodes CAIETGYSNQPQHF.

The chain uses TRBV7-8 and TRBJ1-5, with 7 bases matching TRBD1. Trimming removed 5 bases from V and 7 bases from J; junction bases left unmatched: 8. Germline CDR1 SGHVS, CDR2 FQNEAQ. The CDR3 length is 14 residues. CDR3 nucleotide sequence: TGTGCCAGCAGCACTGAACAGGGGTGGCAGCCCCAGCATTTT. Translating gives CASSTEQGWQPQHF.

This chain uses TRBV20-1 with TRBJ2-7, with D perhaps TRBD1 (5 bases). Between the trimmed V and J ends, which lost 4 bases and 6 bases, there was a span of 10 bases. Germline-derived CDR1 and CDR2 are DFQATT and SNEGSKA (reference sequence). The CDR3 covers 11 residues. The CDR3, as DNA: TGCAGTGCTAATGGGGCGGCCGAGCAGTACTTC. The encoded protein is CSANGAAEQYF.

The CDR3 nucleotides read TGCGCCAGCAGCTTGTTGGGGAGTGCAACTAATGAAAAACTGTTTTTT. The encoded protein is CASSLLGSATNEKLFF. J is TRBJ1-4 and V is TRBV5-1; D remains unclear. The CDR3 length is 16 residues. V lost 1 base and J 0 bases, leaving 10 bases between the germline ends. CDR1 SGHRS and CDR2 YFSETQ come from the germline V gene.

The J gene is TRBJ1-2, the V gene TRBV6-6, with D perhaps TRBD1 (6 bases). The CDR3 covers 15 residues. V was shortened by 7 bases and J by 1 base, with 16 bases between the two germline ends. CDR1 is MNHNY, CDR2 SVGAGI, per germline (reference sequence). The CDR3 DNA sequence: TGTGCCAGCACCGTAGGCAGGGGATATAACTATGGCTACACCTTC. Its translation: CASTVGRGYNYGYTF.

The chain employs TRBV4-1 and TRBJ1-2; 9 nucleotides match TRBD1. The CDR3 contains 18 residues. V lost 2 bases to trimming and J lost 7 bases; unmatched junction nucleotides: 17. Germline V gives CDR1 MGHRA, CDR2 YSYEKL. The CDR3 here is CASSQFYRDRALGSGYTF. CDR3 bases: TGCGCCAGCAGCCAATTTTACCGGGACAGGGCCTTAGGGAGTGGCTACACCTTC.

The gene calls are TRBV6-6 and TRBJ2-1, with a possible D match to TRBD2 (6 bases). Trimming took 9 bases from V and 3 from J, leaving 15 bases between them. The germline CDR1 and CDR2 sequences are MNHNY and SVGAGI (reference sequence). This CDR3 is built from 14 residues. CDR3 in DNA: TGTGCCAGTACTCGGGACTCCAACTACAATGAGCAGTTCTTC. Protein product: CASTRDSNYNEQFF.

The J gene is TRBJ2-5, the V gene TRBV5-1, with 13 bases lining up with TRBD2. CDR1 SGHRS and CDR2 YFSETQ come from the germline V gene. The CDR3 totals 21 residues. V shed 2 bases and J 1 base; nucleotides not matched to a gene: 17. The CDR3 loop is CASSLNYQLAGGPAAQETQYF. Here the CDR3 DNA reads TGCGCCAGCAGCTTAAACTATCAACTAGCGGGGGGGCCTGCCGCCCAAGAGACCCAGTACTTC.

This sequence joins TRBV15 and TRBJ2-3; TRBD2 matches 8 bases. Germline V gene sequence: CDR1 LNHNV, CDR2 YYDKDF (reference sequence). V gave up 7 bases and J gave up 5 bases; unmatched junction bases: 5. The CDR3 loop spans 13 amino acids. This chain's CDR3 is CATTSGGGDTQYF. CDR3 bases: TGTGCCACCACATCCGGGGGGGGAGATACGCAGTATTTT. Full variable domain (rest looked up from reference TRBV15 and TRBJ2-3): DAMVIQNPRYQVTQFGKPVTLSCSQTLNHNVMYWYQQKSSQAPKLLFHYYDKDFNNEADTPDNFQSRRPNTSFCFLDIRSPGLGDTAMYLCATTSGGGDTQYFGPGTRLTVL.

The rearrangement joins TRBV4-3 to TRBJ2-7, with D possibly TRBD2 on 5 matching bases. Germline CDR1 is LGHNA and CDR2 is YSLEER. The CDR3 is made up of 14 amino acids. The V gene lost 4 bases and the J gene lost 5 bases, with 15 bases spanning the gap. The CDR3: CASSRGRGGDEQYF. The CDR3 nucleotides are TGCGCCAGCAGCCGTGGACGGGGTGGGGACGAGCAGTACTTC.

The rearrangement joins TRBV7-2 to TRBJ1-2; 8 nucleotides agree with TRBD1. Germline values: CDR1 SGHTA, CDR2 FQGNSA. V shed 4 bases and J 3 bases; nucleotides not matched to a gene: 4. This CDR3 is 14 amino acids long. The CDR3 reads CASSYPGGDYGYTF. CDR3 in DNA: TGTGCCAGCAGCTACCCAGGGGGCGACTATGGCTACACCTTC.

This clone was observed a single time. The chain links TRBV7-9 to TRBJ2-7; possibly TRBD1 for D (6 bases). The germline V and J ends were trimmed by 2 bases and 7 bases, with 12 bases remaining between them. The CDR3 sequence is 13 residues long. Germline V CDR1 and CDR2: SEHNR, FQNEAQ (reference sequence). The CDR3 DNA reads TGTGCCAGCAGCTTAACTGGACAGACGGAGCAGTACTTC. It codes for CASSLTGQTEQYF.

The gene calls are TRBV7-9 and TRBJ1-1; 8 bases match TRBD1. The V gene's germline CDR1 is SEHNR and CDR2 FQNEAQ (reference sequence). The J segment lost 8 bases and the V segment lost 5 bases, leaving 10 bases of the junction unmatched. The CDR3 spans 14 residues. CDR3 sequence (DNA): TGTGCCAGCAGCCAGACAGGGGCCCCCAGGGAAGCTTTCTTT. Translation: CASSQTGAPREAFF.

The chain employs TRBV7-2 and TRBJ2-3; D ambiguous. CDR3 length: 12 amino acids. From germline, CDR1 is SGHTA and CDR2 FQGNSA. Between the trimmed V and J ends, which lost 6 bases and 1 base, there was a span of 5 bases. The CDR3 region is CASSSGTDTQYF. For the CDR3, the DNA is TGTGCCAGCAGTTCTGGCACAGATACGCAGTATTTT.